This T cell receptor (beta chain) was retrieved from a study of T cells in Graves' hyperthyroidism and ophthalmopathy. Per the germline V gene, CDR1 is SGHRS and CDR2 is YFSETQ. The CDR3 has 15 amino acids. Trimming removed 4 bases from V and 4 bases from J; junction bases left unmatched: 5. Amplified TCR beta CDR3 regions came from RNA transcripts. The HTBI primer set drove a first-round RT-PCR of the TCR CDR3. One entry per CDR3 protein, called by TCRdb with MiXCR from the multiplex PCR reads. The sample lists 350,000 to 400,000 distinct CDR3 sequences, less than 20% seen once, with less than 45% in the top ten.

The sequencing input was blood. V and J are TRBV5-1 and TRBJ1-2; 12 bases match TRBD1. This receptor was identified in a man younger than 30 with Graves' ophthalmopathy. The DNA of the CDR3 is TGCGCCAGCAGCCCGGGACAGGGGGCGGGCTATGGCTACACCTTC. Protein: CASSPGQGAGYGYTF.